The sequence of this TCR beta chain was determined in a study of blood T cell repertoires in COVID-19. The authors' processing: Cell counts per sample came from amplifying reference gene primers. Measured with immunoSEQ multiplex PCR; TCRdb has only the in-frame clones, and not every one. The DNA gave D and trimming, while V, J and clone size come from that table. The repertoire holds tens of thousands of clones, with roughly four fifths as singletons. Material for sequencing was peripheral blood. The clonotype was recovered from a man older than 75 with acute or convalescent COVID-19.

CDR3 bases: TGTGCCAGCAGCGAGGGCCCCCGGGGACAGGGGAGCAATGGCTACACCTTC. Translating gives CASSEGPRGQGSNGYTF. This chain joins TRBV5-6 and TRBJ1-2; 10 nucleotides agree with TRBD1. V shed 4 bases, J shed 6 bases, and the junction held 15 bases outside the gene matches. Germline-derived CDR1 and CDR2 are SGHDT and YYEEEE. This CDR3 has 17 residues.